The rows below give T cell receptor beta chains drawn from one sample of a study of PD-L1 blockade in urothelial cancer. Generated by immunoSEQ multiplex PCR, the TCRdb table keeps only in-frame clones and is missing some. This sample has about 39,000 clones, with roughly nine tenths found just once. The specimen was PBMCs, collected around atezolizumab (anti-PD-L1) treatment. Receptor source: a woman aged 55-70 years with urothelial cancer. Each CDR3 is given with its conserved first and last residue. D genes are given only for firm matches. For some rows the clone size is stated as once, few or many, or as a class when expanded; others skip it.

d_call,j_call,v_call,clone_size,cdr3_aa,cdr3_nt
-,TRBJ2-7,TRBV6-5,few,CASFGMGEAYEQYF,TGTGCCAGTTTCGGGATGGGGGAGGCCTACGAGCAGTACTTC
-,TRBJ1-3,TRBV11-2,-,CASSSREQVRNTIYF,TGTGCCAGCAGCTCTAGGGAGCAGGTTCGAAACACCATATATTTT
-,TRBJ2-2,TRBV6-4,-,CASSDSFRGTGELFF,TGTGCCAGCAGTGACAGCTTTAGGGGCACCGGGGAGCTGTTTTTT
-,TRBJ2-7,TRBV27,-,CASSLAGSVSEQYF,TGTGCCAGCAGTTTGGCCGGGAGTGTCTCCGAGCAGTACTTC
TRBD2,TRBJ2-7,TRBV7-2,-,CASSPHPSGPYEQYF,TGTGCCAGCAGCCCCCATCCTAGCGGGCCCTACGAGCAGTACTTC
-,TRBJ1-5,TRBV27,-,CASSLQGRQPQHF,TGTGCCAGCAGTTTACAGGGAAGGCAGCCCCAGCATTTT
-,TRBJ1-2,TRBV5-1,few,CASSLWVATNYGYTF,TGCGCCAGCAGCTTGTGGGTAGCTACTAACTATGGCTACACCTTC
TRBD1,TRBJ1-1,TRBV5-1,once,CASSLTLTTGYTEAFF,TGCGCCAGCAGTTTAACCCTAACGACAGGGTATACTGAAGCTTTCTTT
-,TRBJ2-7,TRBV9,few,CASSVTPGTYEQYF,TGTGCCAGCAGCGTAACCCCGGGGACCTACGAGCAGTACTTC
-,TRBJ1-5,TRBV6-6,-,CASSPITGIVGQPQHF,TGTGCCAGCAGCCCGATTACAGGGATAGTTGGTCAGCCCCAGCATTTT
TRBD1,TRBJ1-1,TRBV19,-,CASNGQGLMNTEAFF,TGTGCCAGTAACGGACAGGGCCTCATGAACACTGAAGCTTTCTTT
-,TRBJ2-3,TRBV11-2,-,CASSLVGSTDTQYF,TGTGCCAGCAGCTTAGTTGGCAGTACAGATACGCAGTATTTT
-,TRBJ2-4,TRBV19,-,CASSTFVESIQYF,TGTGCCAGTAGTACTTTCGTCGAGAGCATTCAGTACTTC
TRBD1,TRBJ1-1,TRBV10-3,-,CAISLTGGDTEAFF,TGTGCCATCAGCCTGACAGGGGGAGACACTGAAGCTTTCTTT
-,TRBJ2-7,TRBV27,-,CASRNRAHEQYF,TGTGCCAGCAGAAACAGGGCCCACGAGCAGTACTTC
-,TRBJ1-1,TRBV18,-,CASSRGGQGAVYTEAFF,TGTGCCAGCTCACGGGGCGGACAAGGGGCCGTGTACACTGAAGCTTTCTTT
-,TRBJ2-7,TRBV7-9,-,CASSSTGSTGQYF,TGTGCCAGCAGCTCCACCGGGTCCACGGGGCAGTACTTC
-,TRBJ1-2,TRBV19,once,CASNPYRNYGYTF,TGTGCCAGTAATCCCTACAGAAACTATGGCTACACCTTC
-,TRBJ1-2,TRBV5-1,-,CASSNRTDRATNYGYTF,TGCGCCAGCAGCAACAGGACAGACCGGGCAACTAACTATGGCTACACCTTC
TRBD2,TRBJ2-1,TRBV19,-,CASSEGLAVSSYNEQFF,TGTGCCAGTAGTGAGGGACTAGCGGTCAGCTCCTACAATGAGCAGTTCTTC
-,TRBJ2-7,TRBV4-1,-,CASSQKSSVGGYEQYF,TGCGCCAGCAGCCAAAAAAGCAGCGTCGGGGGCTACGAGCAGTACTTC
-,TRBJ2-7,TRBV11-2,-,CASSSKRYEQYF,TGTGCCAGCAGCTCCAAGAGATACGAGCAGTACTTC